The rows below give T cell receptor beta chains drawn from one sample of a study of shared clonotypes between healthy human individuals. Generated by immunoSEQ multiplex PCR, the TCRdb table keeps only in-frame clones and is missing some. The sample consists of around 2,000,000 clones, roughly 94% of them appearing once. The sequencing input was naive CD8+ T cells sorted from blood. These receptors were obtained from a man between 18 and 35 years old in good health. The CDR3 runs from the conserved cysteine through the conserved F or W. A D gene is named only where the DNA matches it firmly. A row's size may be missing; if present it is once, few, many or a size class.

>TRBV5-1|NA|NA|TRBJ2-7
TGCGCCAGCAGCTTGGCCAGAGCCTACGAGCAGTACTTC
CASSLARAYEQYF
>TRBV28|NA|NA|TRBJ2-1
TGTGCCAGCAGTCCAGACAGTTACAATGAGCAGTTCTTC
CASSPDSYNEQFF
>TRBV30|NA|TRBD2|TRBJ2-1
TGTGCCTGGGGGGATAGCGGGGGCTACAATGAGCAGTTCTTC
CAWGDSGGYNEQFF
>TRBV5-6|NA|TRBD2|TRBJ2-1
TGTGCCAGCAGCTTGGTTATCCGGGAGGGGGGCAATGAGCAGTTCTTC
CASSLVIREGGNEQFF
>TRBV7-9|NA|NA|TRBJ2-5
TGTGCCAGCAGACAAGGGGTCGGGCGGACCGACCAAGAGACCCAGTACTTC
CASRQGVGRTDQETQYF
>TRBV5-1|NA|TRBD2|TRBJ2-1
TGCGCCAGCAGCTTTAGTGGACTAGCGGACAATGAGCAGTTCTTC
CASSFSGLADNEQFF
>TRBV7-2|NA|TRBD2|TRBJ2-7
TGTGCCAGCAGCCCAAGCGGGGGCGCATCCTACGAGCAGTACTTC
CASSPSGGASYEQYF
>TRBV27|NA|TRBD2|TRBJ2-5
TGTGCCAGCAGGCTAGCGGGGGGGCCGGGAGAGACCCAGTACTTC
CASRLAGGPGETQYF
>TRBV7-2|NA|TRBD2|TRBJ2-3
TGTGCCGTTTCCGGCGTAGCGGGATTAACAGATACGCAGTATTTT
CAVSGVAGLTDTQYF
>TRBV6-6|once|NA|TRBJ1-4
TGTGCCAACTCAGAGGCTTTTAATGAAAAACTGTTTTTT
CANSEAFNEKLFF
>TRBV6-6|once|TRBD2|TRBJ2-1
TGTGCCAGCAGTCAGAGGGAGGGGCAGTTCTTC
CASSQREGQFF
>TRBV13|NA|NA|TRBJ2-3
TGTGCCAGCACTGAGCCCGGGGGTACCACAGATACGCAGTATTTT
CASTEPGGTTDTQYF
>TRBV6-5|NA|TRBD2|TRBJ2-3
TGTGCCAGCAGTTATCTAGCGGGGGGCAACACAGATACGCAGTATTTT
CASSYLAGGNTDTQYF